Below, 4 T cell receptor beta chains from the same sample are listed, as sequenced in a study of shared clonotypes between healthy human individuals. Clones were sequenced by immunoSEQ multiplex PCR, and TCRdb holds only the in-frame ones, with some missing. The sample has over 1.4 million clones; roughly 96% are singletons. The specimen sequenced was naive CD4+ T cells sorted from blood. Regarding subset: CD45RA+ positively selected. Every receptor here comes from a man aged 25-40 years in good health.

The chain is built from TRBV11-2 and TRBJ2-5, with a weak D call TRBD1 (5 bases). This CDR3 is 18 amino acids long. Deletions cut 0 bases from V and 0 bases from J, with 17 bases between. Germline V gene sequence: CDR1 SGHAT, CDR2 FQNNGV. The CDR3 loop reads CASSLDQSGILYQETQYF. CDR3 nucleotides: TGTGCCAGCAGCTTAGACCAATCAGGGATTTTGTACCAAGAGACCCAGTACTTC. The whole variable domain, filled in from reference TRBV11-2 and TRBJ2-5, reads EAGVAQSPRYKIIEKRQSVAFWCNPISGHATLYWYQQILGQGPKLLIQFQNNGVVDDSQLPKDRFSAERLKGVDSTLKIQPAKLEDSAVYLCASSLDQSGILYQETQYFGPGTRLLVL.

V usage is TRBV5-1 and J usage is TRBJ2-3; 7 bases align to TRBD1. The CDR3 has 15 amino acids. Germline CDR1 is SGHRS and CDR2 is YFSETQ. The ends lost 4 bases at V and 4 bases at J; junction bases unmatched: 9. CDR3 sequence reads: CASSLTGSGADTQYF. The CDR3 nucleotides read TGCGCCAGCAGCCTGACAGGGAGTGGAGCAGATACGCAGTATTTT.

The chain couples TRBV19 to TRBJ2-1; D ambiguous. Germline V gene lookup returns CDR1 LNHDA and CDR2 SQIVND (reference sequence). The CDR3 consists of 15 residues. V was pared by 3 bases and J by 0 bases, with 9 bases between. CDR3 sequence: CASSILKGSYNEQFF. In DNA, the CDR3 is TGTGCCAGTAGTATTTTAAAGGGCTCCTACAATGAGCAGTTCTTC.

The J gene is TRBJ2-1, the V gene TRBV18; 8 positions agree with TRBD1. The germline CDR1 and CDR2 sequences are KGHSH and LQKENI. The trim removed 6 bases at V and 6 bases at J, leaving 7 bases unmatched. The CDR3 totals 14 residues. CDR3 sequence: CASSYGTGFNEQFF. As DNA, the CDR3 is TGTGCCAGCTCCTACGGGACAGGTTTCAATGAGCAGTTCTTC. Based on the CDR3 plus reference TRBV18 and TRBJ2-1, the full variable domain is NAGVMQNPRHLVRRRGQEARLRCSPMKGHSHVYWYRQLPEEGLKFMVYLQKENIIDESGMPKERFSAEFPKEGPSILRIQQVVRGDSAAYFCASSYGTGFNEQFFGPGTRLTVL.